The TCR beta chain described here comes from a study of OX40 agonist ivuxolimab in advanced cancers. TCRdb keeps only in-frame clones here, not all; method: immunoSEQ multiplex PCR. The sample carries about 50,000 clones, approximately 80% recorded once. Study results and limitations: Clonal expansion from baseline to week 6 occurred in both CD4+ and CD8+ T cells. Among expanded peripheral T cells, antigen specificity went undetermined.

To note about this clone: The target antigen is unknown.

CDR3 length equals 11 residues. Trimming removed 5 bases from V and 3 bases from J, with 5 bases in between. Germline loops: CDR1 SGHVS, CDR2 FQNEAQ. The sequencing here drew on CD4+ or CD8+ T cells sorted from blood, taken in a trial of the OX40 agonist ivuxolimab. The chain links TRBV7-8 to TRBJ2-7; D not certain. This receptor was obtained from an adult with an advanced solid tumor such as melanoma, head and neck, liver or kidney cancer. The CDR3 DNA reads TGTGCCAGCAGCGGCAACTACGAGCAGTACTTC. This codes for CASSGNYEQYF.